One sample yielded the 31 T cell receptor beta chains listed below, sequenced in a study of cytomegalovirus exposure and HLA in healthy donors. The primer mix had 60 Vbeta and 13 Jbeta primers. The protocol was immunoSEQ multiplex PCR, while the TCRdb copy is restricted to in-frame clones and leaves out a portion. Its table lists just over 50,000 clones. The specimen was PBMCs. The receptor source for this set is an older woman in good health and CMV-seropositive.

Details on this clone: Other DNA sequences in this sample translate to the same CDR3. V is TRBV2 and J is TRBJ1-2; D is unclear. The V end lost 1 base, the J end lost 8 bases, and 8 bases lay between the germline ends. CDR3 size: 12 residues. From germline, CDR1 is SNHLY and CDR2 FYNNEI. CDR3 sequence: CASSEGLGGYTF. DNA for the CDR3: TGTGCCAGCAGTGAAGGCCTCGGGGGCTACACCTTC.

The chain uses TRBV5-6 and TRBJ1-6; D remains unclear. Per the germline V gene, CDR1 is SGHDT and CDR2 is YYEEEE. Between the trimmed V and J ends, which lost 0 bases and 4 bases, there was a span of 8 bases. The CDR3 has 15 amino acids. In DNA form, the CDR3 reads TGTGCCAGCAGCTTGGTGGGCCAATATAATTCACCCCTCCACTTT. The encoded protein is CASSLVGQYNSPLHF.

The rearrangement links TRBV28 to TRBJ1-6; 7 bases agree with TRBD1. CDR1 MDHEN and CDR2 SYDVKM come from the germline V gene. V shed 5 bases, J shed 7 bases, and the junction held 8 bases outside the gene matches. CDR3 length: 15 residues. CDR3 sequence reads: CASSLEQGSNSPLHF. The CDR3 coding sequence is TGTGCCAGCAGTCTGGAACAGGGGTCCAATTCACCCCTCCACTTT.

The genes are TRBV14 and TRBJ2-5, with D possibly matching TRBD2 (5 bases). Germline V lookup: CDR1 SGHDN, CDR2 FVKESK. Trimming left V 1 base short and J 11 bases short, with 11 bases between. CDR3 size: 12 residues. CDR3 sequence reads: CASSQVRGGQYF. The CDR3 DNA reads TGTGCCAGCAGCCAAGTCCGAGGCGGGCAGTACTTC.

The chain couples TRBV11-2 to TRBJ1-3; no clear D. The ends were cut back, 1 base at V and 3 bases at J, with 7 bases in the middle. The germline V gene encodes CDR1 SGHAT and CDR2 FQNNGV. The CDR3 runs to 14 residues. The CDR3 region has the DNA TGTGCCAGCAGCTTAGGCGGCAGTGGAAACACCATATATTTT. Protein product: CASSLGGSGNTIYF.

The chain uses TRBV5-1 and TRBJ2-1, with a possible D match to TRBD2 (7 bases). V lost 4 bases and J 10 bases, leaving 21 bases between the germline ends. The CDR3 is made up of 15 amino acids. Germline values: CDR1 SGHRS, CDR2 YFSETQ. CDR3 bases: TGCGCCAGCAGCGAAGATCGGGGGGCCCTGGGGGAGCAGTTCTTC. It codes for CASSEDRGALGEQFF.

The rearrangement joins TRBV5-1 to TRBJ2-1; 7 nucleotides line up with TRBD1. V lost 0 bases, J lost 2 bases, and 2 bases stayed unmatched. The V gene's germline CDR1 is SGHRS and CDR2 YFSETQ. This CDR3 contains 15 residues. The DNA for the CDR3 is TGCGCCAGCAGCTTGGTTGGGACAGCCTACAATGAGCAGTTCTTC. It yields the protein CASSLVGTAYNEQFF.

This chain uses TRBV7-2 with TRBJ2-2; 7 bases match TRBD1. CDR1 is SGHTA, CDR2 FQGNSA, per germline. V lost 4 bases to trimming and J lost 9 bases; unmatched junction nucleotides: 8. This CDR3 is built from 14 residues. The CDR3 spells CASSSRTGSRELFF. The CDR3 bases are TGTGCCAGCAGCTCAAGGACAGGTTCCCGGGAGCTGTTTTTT.

The chain couples TRBV5-1 to TRBJ2-2; no definite D call. The germline V gene has CDR1 SGHRS and CDR2 YFSETQ. V dropped 6 bases and J dropped 0 bases, with 9 bases sitting between them. The CDR3 is 14 amino acids. CDR3 bases: TGCGCCAGCAAACGTGCAGCGAACACCGGGGAGCTGTTTTTT. It translates to CASKRAANTGELFF.

CDR3 sequence: CASSPKTGSAEAFF. CDR3 coding DNA: TGTGCCAGCTCACCAAAGACAGGCTCAGCTGAAGCTTTCTTT. This chain links TRBV18 with TRBJ1-1; tentatively, D is TRBD1 (6 bases). The CDR3 has 14 residues. Between the trimmed V and J ends, which lost 2 bases and 6 bases, there was a span of 13 bases. CDR1 is KGHSH and CDR2 is LQKENI in the germline V gene.

The genes are TRBV9 and TRBJ1-2; unclear D gene. Trimming took off 3 bases at V and 5 bases at J, with 8 bases between the two ends. Germline V gene sequence: CDR1 SGDLS, CDR2 YYNGEE. The CDR3 covers 12 residues. CDR3 DNA: TGTGCCAGCAGCGGCAGAGGATATGGCTACACCTTC. Translation: CASSGRGYGYTF. Full variable domain (outside the CDR3, taken from reference TRBV9 and TRBJ1-2): DSGVTQTPKHLITATGQRVTLRCSPRSGDLSVYWYQQSLDQGLQFLIQYYNGEERAKGNILERFSAQQFPDLHSELNLSSLELGDSALYFCASSGRGYGYTFGSGTRLTVV.

The chain joins TRBV6-1 to TRBJ1-6; maybe TRBD1 (6 bases). Between the trimmed V and J ends, which lost 5 bases and 5 bases, there was a span of 10 bases. The CDR3 sequence is 14 residues long. Germline V gives CDR1 MNHNS, CDR2 SASEGT. The CDR3 DNA reads TGTGCCAGCAGTCGACAGGACAATAATTCACCCCTCCACTTT. It specifies CASSRQDNNSPLHF.

The chain uses TRBV7-6 and TRBJ1-6; D gene ambiguous. Germline V lookup: CDR1 SGHVS, CDR2 FNYEAQ. The CDR3 is 15 residues long. V shed 5 bases and J shed 4 bases, with 12 bases lying between them. In DNA form, the CDR3 reads TGTGCCAGCAGCAGCCTCGGGAGTTATAATTCACCCCTCCACTTT. Encoded protein: CASSSLGSYNSPLHF.

The chain has TRBV5-6 and TRBJ2-7, with 7 positions matching TRBD1. V shed 3 bases, J shed 3 bases, and the junction held 6 bases outside the gene matches. CDR1 and CDR2 (germline): SGHDT, YYEEEE. The CDR3 is made up of 14 amino acids. The CDR3 region has the DNA TGTGCCAGCAGCTATGCAGGGGGTAGCTACGAGCAGTACTTC. Its protein product is CASSYAGGSYEQYF.

This rearrangement joins TRBV28 to TRBJ2-3; D uncertain. The CDR3 is 11 residues long. V was pared by 3 bases and J by 6 bases, with 4 bases between. Germline V gives CDR1 MDHEN, CDR2 SYDVKM. CDR3 in DNA: TGTGCCAGCAGTTTCCGGGATACGCAGTATTTT. This translates into CASSFRDTQYF.

Notes on this clone: Other DNA sequences from this sample encode an identical CDR3 as well. The chain combines TRBV6-6 with TRBJ1-6, with 8 bases fitting TRBD1. Germline V lookup: CDR1 MNHNY, CDR2 SVGAGI (reference sequence). The J segment lost 8 bases and the V segment lost 6 bases, leaving 9 bases of the junction unmatched. This CDR3 has 15 residues. The CDR3 nucleotides read TGTGCCAGCAGGCAGACAGGGGCCCTGGATTCACCCCTCCACTTT. Translated: CASRQTGALDSPLHF.

Of note for this clone: Germline and junction disagree at one end, which may indicate a read error. The rearrangement joins TRBV7-7 to TRBJ2-7, with TRBD2 matching 7 bases. The CDR3 contains 14 residues. Per germline, CDR1 SSHAT and CDR2 FNYEAQ (reference sequence). For the CDR3, the DNA is TGTGCTAGCAGCACCGGACTAGGGGCCTACGAGCAGTACTTC. Translated, it gives CASSTGLGAYEQYF.

V and J are TRBV18 and TRBJ2-5; D remains ambiguous. Germline V gene sequence: CDR1 KGHSH, CDR2 LQKENI. The length of the CDR3 is 14 residues. V was trimmed by 0 bases and J by 2 bases, leaving 7 bases between them. The CDR3 here is CASSPPNGQETQYF. CDR3 bases: TGTGCCAGCTCACCACCCAACGGGCAAGAGACCCAGTACTTC. Drawing the rest from reference TRBV18 and TRBJ2-5, the complete variable domain is NAGVMQNPRHLVRRRGQEARLRCSPMKGHSHVYWYRQLPEEGLKFMVYLQKENIIDESGMPKERFSAEFPKEGPSILRIQQVVRGDSAAYFCASSPPNGQETQYFGPGTRLLVL.

V usage is TRBV4-1 and J usage is TRBJ1-5; TRBD1 agrees at 7 bases. Germline-derived CDR1 and CDR2 are MGHRA and YSYEKL. The CDR3 has 15 residues. The V gene end was trimmed by 0 bases and the J gene end by 4 bases; junction bases not matched to a gene: 3. The CDR3 sequence is CASSQEPGGNQPQHF. For the CDR3, the DNA is TGCGCCAGCAGCCAAGAACCAGGGGGGAATCAGCCCCAGCATTTT.

The rearrangement uses TRBV13 and TRBJ1-3; D is undetermined. This CDR3 contains 14 residues. Between the trimmed V and J ends, which lost 8 bases and 2 bases, there was a span of 13 bases. Germline V CDR1 and CDR2: PRHDT, FYEKMQ (reference sequence). This CDR3 reads CASAPHETGNTIYF. CDR3 coding DNA: TGTGCCAGCGCACCTCATGAGACTGGAAACACCATATATTTT.

The V and J genes are TRBV5-6 and TRBJ1-2, with D unclear. CDR1 and CDR2 (germline): SGHDT, YYEEEE. The CDR3 has 13 amino acids. Trimming removed 0 bases from V and 4 bases from J, with 7 bases in between. The CDR3 DNA sequence: TGTGCCAGCAGCTTGGACTCGCTCTATGGCTACACCTTC. Translated, it gives CASSLDSLYGYTF.

V gene TRBV6-5 combines with J gene TRBJ2-7; D not resolved. The germline gives CDR1 MNHEY, CDR2 SVGAGI. The germline V and J ends were trimmed by 2 bases and 3 bases, with 11 bases remaining between them. The CDR3 spans 14 residues. The CDR3 spells CASSYAETFYEQYF. The CDR3 DNA is TGTGCCAGCAGTTACGCAGAGACTTTCTACGAGCAGTACTTC.

The chain couples TRBV6-1 to TRBJ1-6; possible D gene TRBD1, 5 bases. The CDR3 is 18 residues long. Trimming stripped 1 base from V and 2 bases from J, with 15 bases between. Germline V gene data show CDR1 as MNHNS and CDR2 as SASEGT. The chain's CDR3 is CASSEGRDFRPYNSPLHF. The CDR3 nucleotides read TGTGCCAGCAGTGAAGGCAGGGACTTCAGGCCCTATAATTCACCCCTCCACTTT.

On this clone: At one of its ends the junction is not consistent with the germline gene, which may arise from a read error. The CDR3 coding sequence is TGCGCCAGCAGCTTGGCCCAGGCCGGGAATTCACCCCTACACTTT. It encodes CASSLAQAGNSPLHF. The chain is built from TRBV5-1 and TRBJ1-6; unclear D gene. Germline V CDR1 and CDR2: SGHRS, YFSETQ. The CDR3 is 15 residues long.

The rearrangement links TRBV7-2 to TRBJ1-6; TRBD1 might be the D (5 bases). The CDR3 contains 16 residues. The ends were cut back, 3 bases at V and 9 bases at J, with 18 bases in the middle. Germline values: CDR1 SGHTA, CDR2 FQGNSA. CDR3 in DNA: TGTGCCAGCAGCTTGGGAGGGGCTGGGAGTAGTTCACCCCTCCACTTT. Amino acid sequence: CASSLGGAGSSSPLHF.

With regard to this clone: The same CDR3 arises from other DNA sequences in this sample as well. This chain links TRBV5-4 with TRBJ2-3; 8 bases agree with TRBD2. CDR1 and CDR2 (germline): SGHNT, YYREEE (reference sequence). The CDR3 runs 15 residues. Unmatched junction bases numbered 3, after V lost 0 bases and J lost 3 bases. The CDR3 reads CASSLDGGGTDTQYF. The CDR3 DNA is TGTGCCAGCAGCTTGGACGGGGGGGGGACAGATACGCAGTATTTT.

This rearrangement joins TRBV10-1 to TRBJ1-1, with D unclear. With 2 bases removed from V and 2 bases from J, the gap between germline ends came to 12 bases. The CDR3 length is 15 residues. In germline, CDR1 is WNHNN, CDR2 SYGVQD (reference sequence). The DNA of the CDR3 is TGCGCCAGCAGTGAGAGTAACAGAGCAAACACTGAAGCTTTCTTT. Translated, it gives CASSESNRANTEAFF.

The V call is TRBV28, the J call TRBJ1-1, with D possibly matching TRBD1 (5 bases). The CDR3 has 12 amino acids. Germline V gene data show CDR1 as MDHEN and CDR2 as SYDVKM. V was trimmed by 8 bases and J by 7 bases, leaving 14 bases between them. In nucleotides, the CDR3 is TGTGCCAGCCTGCCACGGGGGGATGAAGCTTTCTTT. Translating gives CASLPRGDEAFF.

The chain combines TRBV5-6 with TRBJ1-1; tentatively, D is TRBD1 (5 bases). With 4 bases removed from V and 4 bases from J, the gap between germline ends came to 17 bases. In germline, CDR1 is SGHDT, CDR2 YYEEEE. The length of the CDR3 is 15 residues. Written as DNA, the CDR3 is TGTGCCAGCAGCCCAACGTTTCAGGGCTTCACTGAAGCTTTCTTT. Amino acids: CASSPTFQGFTEAFF.

CDR3 in amino acids: CASSREGWSEQYF. CDR3 in DNA: TGTGCCAGCAGTCGCGAGGGTTGGAGCGAGCAGTACTTC. The J gene is TRBJ2-7, the V gene TRBV6-5; the D gene is possibly TRBD2 (5 bases). Trimming took off 5 bases at V and 6 bases at J, with 14 bases between the two ends. Germline V gene sequence: CDR1 MNHEY, CDR2 SVGAGI. The CDR3 length is 13 residues.

V gene TRBV6-5 combines with J gene TRBJ1-5; D gene unclear. CDR1 and CDR2 from the germline V gene are MNHEY and SVGAGI. V lost 8 bases, J lost 1 base, and 12 bases lay in between. The CDR3 totals 14 residues. CDR3 coding DNA: TGTGCCAGCGGGGAGGGTAGGAGCAATCAGCCCCAGCATTTT. Amino acids: CASGEGRSNQPQHF.